This T cell receptor (beta chain) was captured by sequencing in a study of blood T cell repertoires in COVID-19. The overall study: Specimens from acute and convalescent COVID-19 originated in the United States, Italy and Spain. T cells, B-cell-depleted T cells, or PBMCs provided the cDNA or gDNA that served as material.

Authors' methods: Quantification of nucleated cells was approximated via reference gene primer amplification. Sequencing was performed with immunoSEQ multiplex PCR; in TCRdb, only in-frame clones are kept and a portion is missing. V, J and clone size derive from that table, while D and trimming were established from the DNA sequence. The profile covers roughly 130,000 clones, with 80% to 85% appearing a single time and 12% taken by the ten largest. This clonotype was obtained from a woman aged 25 to 45 who had recovered from COVID-19. What was sequenced was peripheral blood.

CDR3 in amino acids: CASSRDRGFANYGYTF. The DNA of the CDR3 is TGTGCCAGCAGCCGGGACAGGGGGTTCGCTAACTATGGCTACACCTTC. The chain uses TRBV11-2 and TRBJ1-2, with TRBD1 matching over 11 bases. This CDR3 region has 16 residues. Germline V gives CDR1 SGHAT, CDR2 FQNNGV. V was clipped by 5 bases and J by 0 bases; unmatched bases: 5.